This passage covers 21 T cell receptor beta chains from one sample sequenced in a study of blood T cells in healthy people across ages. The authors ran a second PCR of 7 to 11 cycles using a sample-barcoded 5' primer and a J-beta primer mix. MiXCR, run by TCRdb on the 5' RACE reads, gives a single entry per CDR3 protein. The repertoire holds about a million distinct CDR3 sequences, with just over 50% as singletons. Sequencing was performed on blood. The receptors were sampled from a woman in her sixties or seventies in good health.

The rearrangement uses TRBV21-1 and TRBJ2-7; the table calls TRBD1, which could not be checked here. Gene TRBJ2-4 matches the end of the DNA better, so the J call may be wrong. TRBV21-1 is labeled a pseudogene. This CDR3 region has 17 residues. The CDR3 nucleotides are TGTGCCAGCAGCTCGTCAGGGACGAACTGGACCAAAAACATTCAGTACTTC. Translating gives CASSSSGTNWTKNIQYF.

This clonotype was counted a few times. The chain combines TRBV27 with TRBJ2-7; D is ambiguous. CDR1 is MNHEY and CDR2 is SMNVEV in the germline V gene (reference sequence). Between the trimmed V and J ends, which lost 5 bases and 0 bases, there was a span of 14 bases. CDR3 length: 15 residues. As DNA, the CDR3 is TGTGCCAGCAGTCCCATGTCAGGCCGCTCCTACGAGCAGTACTTC. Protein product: CASSPMSGRSYEQYF.

This CDR3 is CSAFLGRQKTQYF. The CDR3 DNA sequence: TGCAGTGCATTCCTAGGCAGGCAGAAGACCCAGTACTTC. The rearrangement uses TRBV20-1 and TRBJ2-7; D gene uncertain. The DNA matches TRBJ2-5 better at its end, which makes the J call doubtful. The CDR3 length is 13 residues. Per germline, CDR1 DFQATT and CDR2 SNEGSKA (reference sequence).

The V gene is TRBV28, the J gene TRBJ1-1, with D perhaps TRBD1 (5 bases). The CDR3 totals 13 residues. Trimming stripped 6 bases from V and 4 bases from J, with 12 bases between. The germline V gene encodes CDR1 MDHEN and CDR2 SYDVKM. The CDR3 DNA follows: TGTGCCAGCAGCTGGGGGGTGCGCACTGAAGCTTTCTTT. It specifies CASSWGVRTEAFF.

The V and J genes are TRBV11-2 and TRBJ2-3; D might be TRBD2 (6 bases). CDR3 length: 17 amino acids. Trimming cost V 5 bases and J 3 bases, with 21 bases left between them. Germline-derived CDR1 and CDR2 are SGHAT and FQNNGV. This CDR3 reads CASSEKLTRLETDTQYF. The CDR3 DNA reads TGTGCCAGCAGCGAAAAGTTGACGAGACTAGAGACAGATACGCAGTATTTT.

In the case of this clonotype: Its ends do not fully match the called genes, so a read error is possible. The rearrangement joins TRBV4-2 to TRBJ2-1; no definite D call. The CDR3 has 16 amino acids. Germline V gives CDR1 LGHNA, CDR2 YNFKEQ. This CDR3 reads CAGSQPIGTENSEQFF. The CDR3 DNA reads TGTGCCGGCAGCCAACCTATAGGTACAGAGAACAGTGAGCAGTTCTTC.

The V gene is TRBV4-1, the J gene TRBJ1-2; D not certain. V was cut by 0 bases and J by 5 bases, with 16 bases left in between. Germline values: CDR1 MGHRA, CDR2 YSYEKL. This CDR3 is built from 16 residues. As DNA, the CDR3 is TGCGCCAGCAGCCAAGAATCTTTCTCGGGAGGGTATGGCTACACCTTC. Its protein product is CASSQESFSGGYGYTF.

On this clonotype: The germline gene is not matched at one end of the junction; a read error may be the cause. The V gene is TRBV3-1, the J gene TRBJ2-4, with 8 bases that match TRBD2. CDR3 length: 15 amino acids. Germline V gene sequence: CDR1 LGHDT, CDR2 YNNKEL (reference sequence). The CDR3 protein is CASSQRREVGNSQYF. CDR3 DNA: TGTGCCAGCAGCCAACGGCGGGAGGTTGGAAACAGTCAGTACTTC.

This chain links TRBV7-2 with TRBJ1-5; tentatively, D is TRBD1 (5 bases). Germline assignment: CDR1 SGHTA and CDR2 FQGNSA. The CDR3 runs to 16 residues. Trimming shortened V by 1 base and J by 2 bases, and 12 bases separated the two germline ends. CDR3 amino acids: CASSLGPGGGNQPQHF. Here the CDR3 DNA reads TGTGCCAGCAGCTTAGGGCCGGGGGGTGGCAATCAGCCCCAGCATTTT.

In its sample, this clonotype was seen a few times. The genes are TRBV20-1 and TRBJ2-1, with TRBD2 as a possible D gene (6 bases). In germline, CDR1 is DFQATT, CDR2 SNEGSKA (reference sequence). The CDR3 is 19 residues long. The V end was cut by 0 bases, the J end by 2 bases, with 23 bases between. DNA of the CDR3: TGCAGTGCTAGAGATGTTGACGGGAGAGGTCTAAGTCCCTACAATGAGCAGTTCTTC. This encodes CSARDVDGRGLSPYNEQFF.

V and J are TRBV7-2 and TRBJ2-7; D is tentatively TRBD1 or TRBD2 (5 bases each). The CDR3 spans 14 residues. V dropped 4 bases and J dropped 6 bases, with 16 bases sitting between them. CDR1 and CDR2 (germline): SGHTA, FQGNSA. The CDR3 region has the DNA TGTGCCAGCAGCTGGACTGGGGGTCGGGGCGAGCAGTACTTC. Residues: CASSWTGGRGEQYF.

CDR3 in amino acids: CASSSEPGGIGELFF. In DNA, the CDR3 is TGTGCCAGCAGTTCCGAACCGGGAGGAATCGGGGAGCTGTTTTTT. V is TRBV12-3 or TRBV12-4 and J is TRBJ2-2, with 7 bases lining up with TRBD2. CDR3 size: 15 residues. The junction had 9 bases not matched to a gene; V was cut back by 4 bases and J by 7 bases.

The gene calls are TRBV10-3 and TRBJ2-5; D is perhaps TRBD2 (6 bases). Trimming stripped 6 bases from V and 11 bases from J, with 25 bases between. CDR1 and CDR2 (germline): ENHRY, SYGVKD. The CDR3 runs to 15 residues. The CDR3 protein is CAIRGPAGPDNEQYF. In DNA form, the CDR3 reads TGTGCCATCAGAGGGCCAGCGGGCCCTGACAATGAGCAGTACTTC.

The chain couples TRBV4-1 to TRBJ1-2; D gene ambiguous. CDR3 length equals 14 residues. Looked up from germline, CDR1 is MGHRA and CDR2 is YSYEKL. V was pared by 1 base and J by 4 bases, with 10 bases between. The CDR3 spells CASSQVPRSYGYTF. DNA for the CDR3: TGCGCCAGCAGCCAAGTTCCCCGCTCCTATGGCTACACCTTC.

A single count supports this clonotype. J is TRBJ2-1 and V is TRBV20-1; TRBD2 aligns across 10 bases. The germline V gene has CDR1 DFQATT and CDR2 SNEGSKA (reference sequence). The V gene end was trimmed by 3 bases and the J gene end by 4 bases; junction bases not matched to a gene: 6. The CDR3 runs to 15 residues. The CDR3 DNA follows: TGCAGTGCTAGTCGCAGGACTAGCGGTTACAATGAGCAGTTCTTC. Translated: CSASRRTSGYNEQFF.

The CDR3 nucleotides are TGTGCCACCAGCAGTGATAAGGGGAGGATTCGCTACGAGCAGTACTTC. This gives the protein CATSSDKGRIRYEQYF. The chain links TRBV15 to TRBJ2-7; perhaps TRBD2 as D (6 bases). CDR1 is LNHNV, CDR2 YYDKDF, per germline (reference sequence). Trimming stripped 3 bases from V and 3 bases from J, with 18 bases between. The CDR3 sequence is 16 residues long.

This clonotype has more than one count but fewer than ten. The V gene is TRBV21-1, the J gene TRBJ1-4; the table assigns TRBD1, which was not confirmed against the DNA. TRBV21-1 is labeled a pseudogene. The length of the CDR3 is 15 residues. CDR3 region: CASIRQGENNEKLFF. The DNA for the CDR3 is TGTGCCAGCATTAGACAGGGGGAGAATAATGAAAAACTGTTTTTT.

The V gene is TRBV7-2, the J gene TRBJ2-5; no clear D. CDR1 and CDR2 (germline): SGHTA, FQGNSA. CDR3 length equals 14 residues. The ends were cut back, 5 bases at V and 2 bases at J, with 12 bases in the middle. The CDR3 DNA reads TGTGCCAGCAGCCCTCGGTTCCTTCAAGAGACCCAGTACTTC. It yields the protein CASSPRFLQETQYF.

In nucleotides, the CDR3 is TGTGCCAGCAGTCCTCAGATAGCGGGAGTAACTGAGCAGTACTTC. Its protein is CASSPQIAGVTEQYF. V usage is TRBV28 and J usage is TRBJ2-7; 9 bases are shared with TRBD2. The ends lost 5 bases at V and 7 bases at J; junction bases unmatched: 12. Germline-derived CDR1 and CDR2 are MDHEN and SYDVKM. The CDR3 runs to 15 residues. Variable domain in full (rest from reference TRBV28 and TRBJ2-7): DVKVTQSSRYLVKRTGEKVFLECVQDMDHENMFWYRQDPGLGLRLIYFSYDVKMKEKGDIPEGYSVSREKKERFSLILESASTNQTSMYLCASSPQIAGVTEQYFGPGTRLTVT.

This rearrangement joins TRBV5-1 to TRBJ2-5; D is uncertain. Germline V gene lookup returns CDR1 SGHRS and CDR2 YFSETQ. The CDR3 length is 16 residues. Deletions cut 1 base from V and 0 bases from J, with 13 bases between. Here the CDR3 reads CASSLSVGQDQETQYF. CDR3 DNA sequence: TGCGCCAGCAGCTTGTCTGTCGGGCAAGACCAAGAGACCCAGTACTTC.

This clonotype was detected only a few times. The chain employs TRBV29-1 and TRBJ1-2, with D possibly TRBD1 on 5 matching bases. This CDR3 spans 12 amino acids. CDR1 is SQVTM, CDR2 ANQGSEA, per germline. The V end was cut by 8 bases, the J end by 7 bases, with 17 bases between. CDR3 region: CSTQRGFTGYTF. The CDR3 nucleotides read TGCAGCACGCAACGGGGGTTCACTGGCTACACCTTC.